These T cell receptor beta chains were read from a single sample in a study of OX40 agonist ivuxolimab in advanced cancers. TCRdb's copy holds only in-frame clones and misses some; the assay was immunoSEQ multiplex PCR. The table has roughly 21,000 clones, 70% to 90% seen once. Sequencing was performed on CD4+ or CD8+ T cells sorted from blood, taken in a trial of the OX40 agonist ivuxolimab. The receptor set was obtained from an adult with an advanced solid tumor such as melanoma, head and neck, liver or kidney cancer. CDR3s include the opening cysteine and the closing phenylalanine or tryptophan.

cdr3_aa: CASSANRGGYNEQFF
v_call: TRBV7-3
j_call: TRBJ2-1

cdr3_aa: CASSFRCPDTQYF
v_call: TRBV19
j_call: TRBJ2-3

cdr3_aa: CASSLGINKGQYSNTEAFF
v_call: TRBV5-1
j_call: TRBJ1-1

cdr3_aa: CASSTSIAGPYEQYF
v_call: TRBV2
j_call: TRBJ2-7

cdr3_aa: CAWGRDRGNQPQHF
v_call: TRBV30
j_call: TRBJ1-5

cdr3_aa: CASSVGTGGEAFF
v_call: TRBV6-5
j_call: TRBJ1-1

cdr3_aa: CASSFGGAGYNEQFF
v_call: TRBV27
j_call: TRBJ2-1

cdr3_aa: CASSSGGQGEFF
v_call: TRBV5-6
j_call: TRBJ2-1

cdr3_aa: CASSQEGGGGSEQFF
v_call: TRBV4-2
j_call: TRBJ2-1

cdr3_aa: CASSPAPGLFPSRATGELFF
v_call: TRBV4-2
j_call: TRBJ2-2

cdr3_aa: CASRSTVFYTF
v_call: TRBV6-1
j_call: TRBJ1-2

cdr3_aa: CASSLGVGRGSTDTQYF
v_call: TRBV11-2
j_call: TRBJ2-3

cdr3_aa: CASSPGQKSGDEQFF
v_call: TRBV5-1
j_call: TRBJ2-1

cdr3_aa: CASRLARNRSTIQETQYF
v_call: TRBV12-2
j_call: TRBJ2-5

cdr3_aa: CAWRIPTSGGWDYTF
v_call: TRBV30
j_call: TRBJ1-2

cdr3_aa: CASSYGTGADEQYF
v_call: TRBV6-5
j_call: TRBJ2-7

cdr3_aa: CSVEWVTEAFF
v_call: TRBV29-1
j_call: TRBJ1-1

cdr3_aa: CASSQEADSSYNSPLHF
v_call: TRBV4-3
j_call: TRBJ1-6

cdr3_aa: CAISESMASGDENEQFF
v_call: TRBV10-3
j_call: TRBJ2-1

cdr3_aa: CASSQDRGDSTLGETQYF
v_call: TRBV4-2
j_call: TRBJ2-5

cdr3_aa: CASSMRVDWEQYF
v_call: TRBV19
j_call: TRBJ2-5

cdr3_aa: CAWTGQDTDTQYF
v_call: TRBV30
j_call: TRBJ2-3

cdr3_aa: CASSQDWETGELFF
v_call: TRBV4-3
j_call: TRBJ2-2

cdr3_aa: CASSKRGGPNTGELFF
v_call: TRBV11-3
j_call: TRBJ2-2

cdr3_aa: CASSRGQGLEKLFF
v_call: TRBV7-6
j_call: TRBJ1-4

cdr3_aa: CASSPSDGQGWNTIYF
v_call: TRBV18
j_call: TRBJ1-3

cdr3_aa: CASSLIRGQGGDTQYF
v_call: TRBV7-9
j_call: TRBJ2-3

cdr3_aa: CASSLGAGNTIYF
v_call: TRBV27
j_call: TRBJ1-3

cdr3_aa: CASSLDGGPYNEQFF
v_call: TRBV6-5
j_call: TRBJ2-1

cdr3_aa: CASSYSGQVYEQYF
v_call: TRBV6-5
j_call: TRBJ2-7

cdr3_aa: CASRPRQGASQETQYF
v_call: TRBV7-9
j_call: TRBJ2-5

cdr3_aa: CASSWGPRGSQPQHF
v_call: TRBV5-1
j_call: TRBJ1-5

cdr3_aa: CASSLGLEQNYEQYF
v_call: TRBV13
j_call: TRBJ2-7

cdr3_aa: CASNPHRDRGFAQPQHF
v_call: TRBV19
j_call: TRBJ1-5

cdr3_aa: CASSLDQRDEAFF
v_call: TRBV11-2
j_call: TRBJ1-1

cdr3_aa: CASGLSQLDTQYF
v_call: TRBV12-5
j_call: TRBJ2-3

cdr3_aa: CASSGDRDDTQYF
v_call: TRBV7-7
j_call: TRBJ2-3

cdr3_aa: CASSAPKNRGINTEAFF
v_call: TRBV9
j_call: TRBJ1-1

cdr3_aa: CASSRDGAGELFF
v_call: TRBV10-1
j_call: TRBJ2-2

cdr3_aa: CASSQPTLRSPLHF
v_call: TRBV4-1
j_call: TRBJ1-6

cdr3_aa: CASRGGSSTDTQYF
v_call: TRBV7-9
j_call: TRBJ2-3

cdr3_aa: CASSLGRTGNTDTQYF
v_call: TRBV11-1
j_call: TRBJ2-3

cdr3_aa: CASSIIGKNSYNEQFF
v_call: TRBV19
j_call: TRBJ2-1

cdr3_aa: CASSLSPGLREKLFF
v_call: TRBV5-1
j_call: TRBJ1-4

cdr3_aa: CASSRENNEKLFF
v_call: TRBV7-9
j_call: TRBJ1-4